This TCR beta chain derives from a study of shared clonotypes between healthy human individuals (dated by TCRdb to the early 2020s). About the full investigation: The cohort comprised a couple of women and a few men aged 18 to 49 years. Per donor, three plates each were used for CD4 naive and CD4 memory, two for CD8 naive, and one for CD8 memory. Blood TCR repertoires of roughly 5 healthy adults were deeply sequenced to estimate repertoire size and the extent of clonotype sharing between individuals. To increase sequencing depth and limit assay-specific biases, different laboratories used diverse techniques to prepare libraries and sequence TCR repertoires. Per donor, leukapheresis produced somewhere between about 0.9 and 10 billion PBMCs.

About this clone: It has no known antigen specificity. The input lacks base qualities; no much larger clone sits a single base away.

The donors were healthy, HIV-negative adults with no recently reported acute infections or vaccinations. Every donor was a Caucasian adult residing in Nashville, Tennessee, USA. CD4+ T cells were enriched through magnetic negative selection, after which naive cells were positively selected on CD45RA and the remaining negative fraction served as the memory subset. Blood was collected by leukapheresis, and PBMCs were isolated by Ficoll-Histopaque density gradient centrifugation and then cryopreserved in liquid nitrogen vapor phase. Analytical flow cytometry was used to check the purity and quantity of each magnetically sorted T cell population. From each sorted fraction, genomic DNA was isolated and quantified by UV absorbance on a Nanodrop 2000c. TCR CDR3 regions were amplified from genomic DNA by multiplex PCR using the deep immunoSEQ assay. Genomic DNA extracted from each cell subset was distributed evenly over all wells of several immunoSEQ 96-well plates, and each plate served as one replicate. For sorted subsets, 150 to 200 ng genomic DNA, equal to tens of thousands of T cell genomes, was loaded into each replicate PCR. Purified libraries were measured with a Qubit 3.0 fluorometer, size-checked on a Bioanalyzer 2100, and measured again with the KAPA Library Quantification kit. A separate single-read 150-cycle Illumina NextSeq 550 flow cell was used to sequence each immunoSEQ 96-well plate. The source study handled its data this way. Because only junctional sequences without quality scores were contained in the immunoSEQ output, filtering matching that applied to full-length reads could not be performed. To assign V/J genes and CDR3, sequences were annotated against IMGT germline references using PyIR, a Python wrapper for IgBLAST v1.9. Reads were removed for weak V/J assignments (E-value above 1e-6), missing CDR3, stop codons, out-of-frame junctions, or ambiguous translated residues. V3J clonotypes were defined as sequences sharing the same inferred V gene, J gene, and CDR3 amino acid sequence. The percentage overlap between two repertoires was calculated by dividing the number of shared unique clonotypes by the size of the smaller repertoire. Richness of each repertoire was evaluated using RTK rarefaction, the Chao1 estimator, and Recon v2.1 estimates of unobserved clonotypes. OLGA was used to compute generation probabilities for all TCRbeta clonotypes that the gDNA method yielded from a few donors. Entries here come from immuneACCESS through TCRdb and include only in-frame sequences with V and J called. Some clones fail to appear in such tables; in the studies checked, an unresolved V gene covers under half of the shortfall, and the cause of the remainder is unknown. For V, J and clone size, that table is used; D and trimming come from the DNA. This sample is represented by nearly 750,000 clones; roughly 72% of them were singletons. Clones ranked in the top ten supply 1.8% of the sample.

On the study overall, not on this receptor specifically: Naive subsets generally had larger estimated clonotype richness than memory subsets did. Because the study included only a small number of donors, the genetic and exposure-history diversity represented was limited. Sampling was limited to blood, and TCR repertoires in tissue likely differ from TCR repertoires in blood. Across a few donors, approximately 5% of naive CD4, approximately 3.6% of naive CD8, about 2.3% of memory CD4, and approximately 0.42% of memory CD8 clonotypes were shared. Even with the large sequencing depth, rarefaction of the sorted-subset datasets indicated that sequencing was incomplete. Higher generation probabilities were observed for clonotypes shared by all four sorted-subset donors than for non-shared clonotypes. Pairwise subsampling indicated that sequencing depth was expected to affect the degree of clonotype sharing among donors.

Clipping removes 5 bases from V and 1 base from J, with 7 as the unmatched junction base count. Looking up the germline V gene (reference sequence) yields CDR1 PRHDT and CDR2 FYEKMQ. The cysteine opens and the phenylalanine closes a CDR3 of 16 amino acids. The read is trimmed to its CDR3 DNA, 48 bases read in frame from base 1. The chain uses TRBV13 and TRBJ2-2; TRBD2 aligns with 7 central bases. The sequence was obtained from a woman aged 25 to 39 in good health. Sample: memory CD4+ T cells sorted from blood. The cell subset or site tag for this specimen amounts to: CD45RA-negative fraction. The CDR3 reads CASSQVAGVNTGELFF. The nucleotide sequence reads TGTGCCAGCAGCCAAGTGGCGGGAGTGAACACCGGGGAGCTGTTTTTT.